Listed below are T cell receptor beta chains from one sample, sequenced in a study of T cell therapy after organ transplantation. No antigen has been identified for these receptors. Sequenced by immunoSEQ multiplex PCR; TCRdb stores in-frame clones only, minus some. The profile shows around 19,000 clones, 84% of them singletons. The specimen was CD8+ T cells from blood, collected after autologous CMV-specific T cell therapy. These receptors all stem from a human patient who had received a solid organ transplant and had CMV disease. Some T cells may originate from the graft donor. Both conserved end residues are part of each CDR3. Each record gives: J gene, D gene, V gene, clone size, CDR3 protein, CDR3 DNA. D genes are given only for firm matches. A row's size may be missing; if present it is once, few, many or a size class.

j_call: TRBJ2-1; d_call: -; v_call: TRBV7-2; clone_size: -; cdr3_aa: CASSSFVNEQFF; cdr3_nt: TGTGCCAGCAGCTCCTTCGTCAATGAGCAGTTCTTC
j_call: TRBJ1-5; d_call: TRBD1; v_call: TRBV6-5; clone_size: medium-sized; cdr3_aa: CASRDTGGSNQPQHF; cdr3_nt: TGTGCCAGCAGAGATACAGGGGGGAGCAATCAGCCCCAGCATTTT
j_call: TRBJ1-2; d_call: -; v_call: TRBV2; clone_size: -; cdr3_aa: CASQDTPYGYTF; cdr3_nt: TGTGCCAGCCAGGATACACCGTATGGCTACACCTTC
j_call: TRBJ2-3; d_call: TRBD2; v_call: TRBV5-8; clone_size: -; cdr3_aa: CASSLVGGGRADTQYF; cdr3_nt: TGTGCCAGCAGCTTGGTCGGGGGGGGCCGGGCAGATACGCAGTATTTT
j_call: TRBJ1-5; d_call: -; v_call: TRBV29-1; clone_size: -; cdr3_aa: CSVGGEPHQPQHF; cdr3_nt: TGCAGCGTTGGAGGAGAGCCTCATCAGCCCCAGCATTTT
j_call: TRBJ2-7; d_call: TRBD1; v_call: TRBV28; clone_size: -; cdr3_aa: CASSRDSSYEQYF; cdr3_nt: TGTGCCAGCAGTCGGGACAGCTCCTACGAGCAGTACTTC
j_call: TRBJ1-1; d_call: TRBD1; v_call: TRBV4-1; clone_size: -; cdr3_aa: CASSPRQGIGTEAFF; cdr3_nt: TGCGCCAGCAGCCCACGACAGGGAATCGGCACTGAAGCTTTCTTT
j_call: TRBJ1-2; d_call: -; v_call: TRBV6-5; clone_size: -; cdr3_aa: CASTHQGGYTF; cdr3_nt: TGTGCCAGCACCCACCAGGGTGGCTACACCTTC
j_call: TRBJ2-3; d_call: -; v_call: TRBV27; clone_size: -; cdr3_aa: CASSLLGGGGTDTQYF; cdr3_nt: TGTGCCAGCAGTTTACTAGGGGGAGGCGGCACAGATACGCAGTATTTT
j_call: TRBJ2-7; d_call: -; v_call: TRBV5-3; clone_size: -; cdr3_aa: CASQGVASYEQYF; cdr3_nt: TGTGCCAGCCAGGGAGTAGCTAGCTATGAGCAGTACTTC
j_call: TRBJ2-1; d_call: -; v_call: TRBV28; clone_size: few; cdr3_aa: CASSFFWLTQWDEQFF; cdr3_nt: TGTGCCAGCAGTTTTTTTTGGTTAACCCAGTGGGATGAGCAGTTCTTC
j_call: TRBJ2-7; d_call: -; v_call: TRBV30; clone_size: once; cdr3_aa: CAWSLGPGEQYF; cdr3_nt: TGTGCCTGGAGTTTGGGGCCCGGGGAGCAGTACTTC
j_call: TRBJ1-5; d_call: TRBD1; v_call: TRBV5-8; clone_size: -; cdr3_aa: CASSEETGISNQPQHF; cdr3_nt: TGTGCCAGCAGCGAAGAGACAGGGATTAGCAATCAGCCCCAGCATTTT
j_call: TRBJ2-7; d_call: TRBD1; v_call: TRBV6-5; clone_size: -; cdr3_aa: CASSPGQDPEQYF; cdr3_nt: TGTGCCAGCAGTCCCGGACAGGACCCCGAGCAGTACTTC
j_call: TRBJ2-1; d_call: -; v_call: TRBV5-6; clone_size: -; cdr3_aa: CASSLDTLNEQFF; cdr3_nt: TGTGCCAGCAGCTTGGACACACTAAATGAGCAGTTCTTC
j_call: TRBJ1-1; d_call: -; v_call: TRBV5-4; clone_size: -; cdr3_aa: CASSLAGAGTEAFF; cdr3_nt: TGTGCCAGCAGCTTGGCAGGGGCGGGGACTGAAGCTTTCTTT
j_call: TRBJ2-1; d_call: -; v_call: TRBV18; clone_size: -; cdr3_aa: CASSGWAEHNEQFF; cdr3_nt: TGTGCCAGCTCAGGATGGGCGGAACACAATGAGCAGTTCTTC
j_call: TRBJ2-7; d_call: -; v_call: TRBV19; clone_size: -; cdr3_aa: CASSIQVRGEQYF; cdr3_nt: TGTGCCAGTAGTATCCAGGTGAGAGGAGAGCAGTACTTC
j_call: TRBJ1-1; d_call: TRBD1; v_call: TRBV11-3; clone_size: -; cdr3_aa: CASSATGQEAFF; cdr3_nt: TGTGCCAGCAGCGCGACGGGACAGGAGGCTTTCTTT
j_call: TRBJ1-5; d_call: -; v_call: TRBV5-6; clone_size: -; cdr3_aa: CASSSLSEPQHF; cdr3_nt: TGTGCCAGCAGCTCCCTCTCGGAGCCCCAGCATTTT
j_call: TRBJ1-1; d_call: -; v_call: TRBV6-5; clone_size: -; cdr3_aa: CASSYSVGSEAFF; cdr3_nt: TGTGCCAGCAGTTACTCAGTCGGGTCTGAAGCTTTCTTT
j_call: TRBJ2-7; d_call: -; v_call: TRBV9; clone_size: -; cdr3_aa: CASSDQLGGTDDSYEQYF; cdr3_nt: TGTGCCAGCAGTGACCAATTGGGGGGGACAGACGACTCCTACGAGCAGTACTTC
j_call: TRBJ1-1; d_call: -; v_call: TRBV6-4; clone_size: few; cdr3_aa: CASSDPWQGKAFF; cdr3_nt: TGTGCCAGCAGTGACCCGTGGCAGGGAAAAGCTTTCTTT
j_call: TRBJ1-1; d_call: -; v_call: TRBV4-1; clone_size: -; cdr3_aa: CASSQVSQGDEAFF; cdr3_nt: TGCGCCAGCAGCCAAGTGTCACAGGGAGATGAAGCTTTCTTT
j_call: TRBJ1-1; d_call: -; v_call: TRBV4-3; clone_size: once; cdr3_aa: CASSQDKWRSTEAFF; cdr3_nt: TGCGCCAGCAGCCAAGATAAATGGAGGAGCACTGAAGCTTTCTTT
j_call: TRBJ2-1; d_call: -; v_call: TRBV29-1; clone_size: -; cdr3_aa: CSVEGQGEQFF; cdr3_nt: TGCAGCGTTGAAGGGCAGGGTGAGCAGTTCTTC
j_call: TRBJ2-1; d_call: -; v_call: TRBV30; clone_size: -; cdr3_aa: CARRGSSYNEQFF; cdr3_nt: TGTGCCCGAAGGGGGAGCTCCTACAATGAGCAGTTCTTC
j_call: TRBJ1-5; d_call: -; v_call: TRBV7-2; clone_size: -; cdr3_aa: CASSLGGGFGNQPQHF; cdr3_nt: TGTGCCAGCAGCTTAGGTGGGGGATTCGGCAATCAGCCCCAGCATTTT
j_call: TRBJ2-7; d_call: TRBD1; v_call: TRBV5-4; clone_size: -; cdr3_aa: CASSFGTGVYEQYF; cdr3_nt: TGTGCCAGCAGCTTTGGGACAGGGGTGTACGAGCAGTACTTC
j_call: TRBJ1-5; d_call: -; v_call: TRBV6-5; clone_size: -; cdr3_aa: CASGYQPQHF; cdr3_nt: TGTGCCAGCGGGTATCAGCCCCAGCATTTT
j_call: TRBJ1-1; d_call: -; v_call: TRBV14; clone_size: -; cdr3_aa: CASSQGGITEAFF; cdr3_nt: TGTGCCAGCAGCCAAGGAGGTATCACTGAAGCTTTCTTT
j_call: TRBJ1-2; d_call: -; v_call: TRBV5-5; clone_size: -; cdr3_aa: CASSFNPRAGELYGYTF; cdr3_nt: TGTGCCAGCAGCTTCAATCCGCGGGCAGGCGAACTCTATGGCTACACCTTC
j_call: TRBJ1-5; d_call: -; v_call: TRBV13; clone_size: medium-sized; cdr3_aa: CASSSNSNQPQHF; cdr3_nt: TGTGCCAGCAGCTCAAATAGCAATCAGCCCCAGCATTTT
j_call: TRBJ2-3; d_call: TRBD1; v_call: TRBV30; clone_size: -; cdr3_aa: CACQTGTGSTDTQYF; cdr3_nt: TGTGCCTGCCAAACCGGGACAGGGAGCACAGATACGCAGTATTTT
j_call: TRBJ2-1; d_call: -; v_call: TRBV19; clone_size: -; cdr3_aa: CASSMRGLEQFF; cdr3_nt: TGTGCCAGTAGTATGAGGGGCCTGGAGCAGTTCTTC
j_call: TRBJ1-1; d_call: -; v_call: TRBV18; clone_size: -; cdr3_aa: CASSPLANAGDTEAFF; cdr3_nt: TGTGCCAGCTCACCCTTGGCAAACGCCGGGGACACTGAAGCTTTCTTT
j_call: TRBJ2-5; d_call: -; v_call: TRBV6-5; clone_size: few; cdr3_aa: CASSYSAGDLGETQYF; cdr3_nt: TGTGCCAGCAGTTACTCGGCAGGGGACTTGGGGGAGACCCAGTACTTC
j_call: TRBJ1-2; d_call: TRBD1; v_call: TRBV5-3; clone_size: -; cdr3_aa: CARSERQGSRYGYTF; cdr3_nt: TGTGCCAGAAGCGAGAGACAGGGCTCAAGGTATGGCTACACCTTC
j_call: TRBJ2-2; d_call: -; v_call: TRBV4-2; clone_size: -; cdr3_aa: CASSQELAQPSTGELFF; cdr3_nt: TGTGCCAGCAGCCAGGAACTAGCTCAGCCTAGCACCGGGGAGCTGTTTTTT
j_call: TRBJ1-2; d_call: -; v_call: TRBV4-3; clone_size: many; cdr3_aa: CASSQGLDTFYGYTF; cdr3_nt: TGCGCCAGCAGCCAAGGGCTAGACACCTTTTATGGCTACACCTTC
j_call: TRBJ2-3; d_call: -; v_call: TRBV5-1; clone_size: -; cdr3_aa: CASSLVDYGAEIEDTQYF; cdr3_nt: TGCGCCAGCAGCTTGGTCGATTATGGAGCGGAGATAGAAGATACGCAGTATTTT
j_call: TRBJ1-5; d_call: -; v_call: TRBV6-1; clone_size: -; cdr3_aa: CASSPQDYQPQHF; cdr3_nt: TGTGCCAGCAGTCCCCAGGACTATCAGCCCCAGCATTTT
j_call: TRBJ2-2; d_call: -; v_call: TRBV28; clone_size: -; cdr3_aa: CASSPDDSTGELFF; cdr3_nt: TGTGCCAGCAGTCCTGATGACAGCACCGGGGAGCTGTTTTTT
j_call: TRBJ2-7; d_call: -; v_call: TRBV7-8; clone_size: -; cdr3_aa: CASSSVAGASYEQYF; cdr3_nt: TGTGCCAGCAGCTCAGTCGCGGGGGCTAGCTACGAGCAGTACTTC
j_call: TRBJ2-7; d_call: TRBD1; v_call: TRBV10-3; clone_size: -; cdr3_aa: CAIGEDRGAYEQYF; cdr3_nt: TGTGCCATCGGGGAGGACAGGGGAGCCTACGAGCAGTACTTC
j_call: TRBJ1-4; d_call: -; v_call: TRBV7-9; clone_size: -; cdr3_aa: CASSWGGEKLFF; cdr3_nt: TGTGCCAGCAGCTGGGGGGGTGAAAAACTGTTTTTT
j_call: TRBJ1-3; d_call: -; v_call: TRBV28; clone_size: -; cdr3_aa: CASSLGHSGNTIYF; cdr3_nt: TGTGCCAGCAGTTTGGGCCACTCTGGAAACACCATATATTTT
j_call: TRBJ1-1; d_call: TRBD1; v_call: TRBV2; clone_size: -; cdr3_aa: CASREPRQGGGTEAFF; cdr3_nt: TGTGCCAGCCGTGAACCCCGACAGGGAGGCGGCACTGAAGCTTTCTTT
j_call: TRBJ1-5; d_call: -; v_call: TRBV19; clone_size: few; cdr3_aa: CASSGRLGGPQHF; cdr3_nt: TGTGCCAGTAGTGGCCGGTTGGGTGGGCCCCAGCATTTT
j_call: TRBJ2-1; d_call: TRBD2; v_call: TRBV7-9; clone_size: -; cdr3_aa: CASSTPREAFDEQFF; cdr3_nt: TGTGCCAGCAGCACCCCCCGGGAGGCATTCGATGAGCAGTTCTTC
j_call: TRBJ2-2; d_call: TRBD2; v_call: TRBV10-3; clone_size: -; cdr3_aa: CAISESSSGAITGELFF; cdr3_nt: TGTGCCATCAGTGAGTCGTCTAGCGGGGCGATCACCGGGGAGCTGTTTTTT
j_call: TRBJ1-5; d_call: TRBD1; v_call: TRBV9; clone_size: -; cdr3_aa: CASSVEGQSNQPQHF; cdr3_nt: TGTGCCAGCAGCGTTGAGGGACAGAGCAATCAGCCCCAGCATTTT
j_call: TRBJ2-7; d_call: -; v_call: TRBV13; clone_size: -; cdr3_aa: CASSHYGYEQYF; cdr3_nt: TGTGCCAGCAGTCATTACGGTTACGAGCAGTACTTC
j_call: TRBJ2-7; d_call: -; v_call: TRBV6-1; clone_size: medium-sized; cdr3_aa: CASSYGAYSYEQYF; cdr3_nt: TGTGCCAGCAGCTACGGGGCTTACTCCTACGAGCAGTACTTC
j_call: TRBJ2-5; d_call: TRBD2; v_call: TRBV9; clone_size: -; cdr3_aa: CASSVEAGVETQYF; cdr3_nt: TGTGCCAGCAGCGTAGAGGCGGGGGTGGAGACCCAGTACTTC
j_call: TRBJ2-3; d_call: -; v_call: TRBV27; clone_size: -; cdr3_aa: CASAPTNVHTQYF; cdr3_nt: TGTGCCAGTGCCCCCACTAATGTTCATACGCAGTATTTT
j_call: TRBJ2-7; d_call: TRBD2; v_call: TRBV4-1; clone_size: -; cdr3_aa: CASRTGTSFSYEQYF; cdr3_nt: TGCGCCAGCAGAACCGGGACTAGCTTCTCCTACGAGCAGTACTTC